This T cell receptor beta chain was recorded in a study of regulatory T cells in long-lasting Graves disease. From germline, CDR1 is MNHNS and CDR2 SASEGT. This CDR3 is 12 amino acids long. Germline trimming cut 8 bases from V and 6 bases from J; bases unmatched to any gene: 3. This clonotype came up many times. Assembly of TCR beta libraries relied on iRepertoire HTBI primers together with Arm-PCR of CDR3 regions. In TCRdb, the multiplex PCR reads were re-called with MiXCR into one record per CDR3 protein. Altogether roughly 500,000 distinct CDR3 sequences are present, 13% being singletons, with the ten largest covering about 9.1%. The time point was: newly diagnosed GD, antithyroid drugs for less than 3 months. Making the TCR library involved RNA that had been extracted from PBMCs. This sample was also put to use in a study of T cells in Graves' hyperthyroidism and ophthalmopathy.

The sample here was peripheral blood mononuclear cells (PBMCs), taken at new diagnosis, from a patient treated with antithyroid drugs. The chain carries TRBV6-1 and TRBJ2-2; TRBD2 aligns across 7 bases. The sequence came from a man aged 25 to 40 with Graves disease. DNA for the CDR3: TGTGCCAGCCGGGACTACGCCGGGGAGCTGTTTTTT. Its translation is CASRDYAGELFF.